Listed here are 19 T cell receptor beta chains from one sample, sequenced in a study of Graves' ophthalmopathy and Graves' hyperthyroidism. Amplification of TCR beta CDR3 regions used RNA transcripts. After a first-round RT-PCR with HTBI primers, a second-round multiplex PCR was run. TCRdb processed the multiplex PCR reads anew with MiXCR; each CDR3 protein has one entry. Among more than 300,000 distinct CDR3 sequences listed, about 16% were seen once. The sequenced sample was peripheral blood. All receptors derive from a woman between 18 and 30 years old with stable Graves' hyperthyroidism.

This clonotype was observed at least ten times. This chain joins TRBV5-6 and TRBJ2-6; D may be TRBD1 (5 bases). Trimming removed 1 base from V and 1 base from J, with 6 bases in between. The germline gives CDR1 SGHDT, CDR2 YYEEEE. CDR3 length: 15 amino acids. CDR3 loop: CASSLPGSGANVLTF. The CDR3 DNA sequence: TGTGCCAGCAGCTTGCCAGGGTCTGGGGCCAACGTCCTGACTTTC.

This clonotype was counted ten times or more. The chain is built from TRBV2 and TRBJ2-5, with a weak D call TRBD2 (5 bases). Germline assignment: CDR1 SNHLY and CDR2 FYNNEI. The V end lost 5 bases, the J end lost 5 bases, and 12 bases lay between the germline ends. The CDR3 totals 13 residues. The CDR3 protein is CASSSGVGETQYF. For the CDR3, the DNA is TGTGCCAGCAGTAGCGGAGTTGGGGAGACCCAGTACTTC.

In DNA form, the CDR3 reads TGCGCCAGCAGCCCCCCGGACAGGGTCTCCTACGAGCAGTACTTC. Translated, it gives CASSPPDRVSYEQYF. V usage is TRBV5-1 and J usage is TRBJ2-7; 8 bases fit TRBD1. Germline values: CDR1 SGHRS, CDR2 YFSETQ. The CDR3 spans 15 residues. With 4 bases clipped from V and 0 bases from J, the junction kept 6 bases outside the gene matches. The variable domain in full, completed from reference TRBV5-1 and TRBJ2-7, reads KAGVTQTPRYLIKTRGQQVTLSCSPISGHRSVSWYQQTPGQGLQFLFEYFSETQRNKGNFPGRFSGRQFSNSRSEMNVSTLELGDSALYLCASSPPDRVSYEQYFGPGTRLTVT.

This chain connects TRBV29-1 to TRBJ2-7; D might be TRBD1 (6 bases). Trimming stripped 7 bases from V and 3 bases from J, with 10 bases between. The CDR3 extends over 11 amino acids. The germline V gene has CDR1 SQVTM and CDR2 ANQGSEA. CDR3 bases: TGCAGCGGACAGGATAACTACGAGCAGTACTTC. It is translated as CSGQDNYEQYF.

The rearrangement joins TRBV11-1 to TRBJ1-1, with TRBD1 matching 7 bases. This CDR3 has 16 residues. Trimming took 4 bases from V and 4 from J; bases not matched to a gene: 12. Germline assignment: CDR1 SGHAT and CDR2 FQDESV (reference sequence). CDR3: CASSSNSGQARTEAFF. The CDR3 DNA sequence: TGTGCCAGCAGCTCTAACTCAGGACAGGCCCGCACTGAAGCTTTCTTT.

This clonotype occurred a few times. The CDR3 reads CASSSPFLQAQETQYF. CDR3 DNA sequence: TGTGCCAGCAGTTCTCCGTTTCTCCAGGCCCAAGAGACCCAGTACTTC. The V and J genes are TRBV12-3 or TRBV12-4 and TRBJ2-5; D not certain. V was clipped by 4 bases and J by 1 base, with 16 bases between them. This CDR3 comprises 16 residues.

This clonotype has ten or more counts. The V call is TRBV5-1, the J call TRBJ1-2; the D is unclear. V was trimmed by 0 bases and J by 1 base, leaving 7 bases between them. Germline CDR1 is SGHRS and CDR2 is YFSETQ. The CDR3 spans 14 residues. CDR3 in DNA: TGCGCCAGCAGCTTGGGGTACAGTAACTATGGCTACACCTTC. Its protein is CASSLGYSNYGYTF.

V gene TRBV20-1 combines with J gene TRBJ2-3; 11 bases are a match to TRBD2. The CDR3 runs 14 residues. Trimming at V came to 3 bases and at J to 7 bases, leaving 6 bases not matched to a gene. Per the germline V gene, CDR1 is DFQATT and CDR2 is SNEGSKA (reference sequence). The CDR3 protein is CSASETSGANTQYF. The CDR3 DNA follows: TGCAGTGCTAGCGAGACTAGCGGGGCGAATACGCAGTATTTT.

In its sample, this clonotype was seen many times. The chain joins TRBV20-1 to TRBJ1-5; possible D gene TRBD1, 5 bases. Deletions cut 3 bases from V and 0 bases from J, with 9 bases between. The CDR3 has 14 residues. CDR1 DFQATT and CDR2 SNEGSKA come from the germline V gene (reference sequence). CDR3 sequence (DNA): TGCAGTGCTAGCCAGGGCTATAGCAATCAGCCCCAGCATTTT. It is translated as CSASQGYSNQPQHF.

This clonotype was found a few times. The chain uses TRBV11-1 and TRBJ2-3; 8 nucleotides match TRBD2. The CDR3 is 15 residues long. The trim removed 7 bases at V and 0 bases at J, leaving 6 bases unmatched. Looked up from germline, CDR1 is SGHAT and CDR2 is FQDESV (reference sequence). The DNA of the CDR3 is TGTGCCAGCATGAAACTAGCGGTTAGCACAGATACGCAGTATTTT. Protein: CASMKLAVSTDTQYF.

This clonotype showed up many times. The genes are TRBV7-2 and TRBJ1-1; D not resolved. Germline V gene sequence: CDR1 SGHTA, CDR2 FQGNSA. The V and J ends lost 1 base and 6 bases respectively, with 9 bases between them. The CDR3 is 13 amino acids. CDR3 sequence (DNA): TGTGCCAGCAGCTTAGTTTCGATTGCTGAAGCTTTCTTT. Its translation: CASSLVSIAEAFF.

There are many counts of this clonotype. The V and J genes are TRBV12-3 or TRBV12-4 and TRBJ2-5, with unresolved D. The V end was cut by 2 bases, the J end by 7 bases, with 11 bases between. The CDR3 extends over 13 amino acids. CDR3 loop: CASSLNYRPTQYF. The DNA of the CDR3 is TGTGCCAGCAGTTTAAACTACAGACCGACCCAGTACTTC.

This clonotype was detected many times. At one boundary the junction diverges from the germline segment, which might be a read error. CDR3 coding DNA: TGCGCCAGCAGCCCCGGGACAGGGGGCTACGAGCAGTACTTC. Translated: CASSPGTGGYEQYF. The chain combines TRBV18 with TRBJ2-7, with 11 bases lining up with TRBD1. Germline CDR1 and CDR2: KGHSH and LQKENI. The CDR3 length is 14 residues.

This clonotype was observed many times. The chain has TRBV28 and TRBJ1-3; unclear D gene. This CDR3 has 16 amino acids. Trimming took 5 bases from V and 0 from J, leaving 14 bases between them. The germline V gene encodes CDR1 MDHEN and CDR2 SYDVKM. The CDR3 nucleotides read TGTGCCAGCAGTCCTACGGGCTTTAGCTCTGGAAACACCATATATTTT. This translates into CASSPTGFSSGNTIYF.

This clonotype was seen repeatedly, ten times or more. This may stem from a read error, because a much larger clone lies one nucleotide away. The V call is TRBV12-3 or TRBV12-4, the J call TRBJ1-1; D gene ambiguous. The CDR3 totals 13 residues. Between the trimmed V and J ends, which lost 7 bases and 1 base, there was a span of 10 bases. The CDR3 DNA is TGTGCCAGCACCTATACAACGAACACTGAAGCTTTCTTT. It translates to CASTYTTNTEAFF.

The rearrangement links TRBV29-1 to TRBJ1-1; D uncertain. This CDR3 contains 12 residues. Germline V CDR1 and CDR2: SQVTM, ANQGSEA. Trimming shortened V by 3 bases and J by 1 base, and 6 bases separated the two germline ends. The CDR3 loop reads CSVEFENTEAFF. The DNA of the CDR3 is TGCAGCGTTGAGTTCGAGAACACTGAAGCTTTCTTT. The whole variable domain, filled in from reference TRBV29-1 and TRBJ1-1, reads SAVISQKPSRDICQRGTSLTIQCQVDSQVTMMFWYRQQPGQSLTLIATANQGSEATYESGFVIDKFPISRPNLTFSTLTVSNMSPEDSSIYLCSVEFENTEAFFGQGTRLTVV.

This sequence joins TRBV19 and TRBJ2-7; D may be TRBD2 (5 bases). The ends were cut back, 5 bases at V and 0 bases at J, with 11 bases in the middle. Germline V gene lookup returns CDR1 LNHDA and CDR2 SQIVND (reference sequence). The CDR3 length is 14 residues. This CDR3 is CASSAAAASYEQYF. CDR3 DNA: TGTGCCAGTAGTGCAGCGGCGGCCTCCTACGAGCAGTACTTC. The full variable domain, completed using reference TRBV19 and TRBJ2-7, is DGGITQSPKYLFRKEGQNVTLSCEQNLNHDAMYWYRQDPGQGLRLIYYSQIVNDFQKGDIAEGYSVSREKKESFPLTVTSAQKNPTAFYLCASSAAAASYEQYFGPGTRLTVT.

This clonotype occurred many times. This chain connects TRBV6-5 to TRBJ2-7; tentatively, D is TRBD1 or TRBD2 (5 bases each). There are 12 residues in the CDR3. Between the trimmed V and J ends, which lost 8 bases and 5 bases, there was a span of 13 bases. Looked up from germline, CDR1 is MNHEY and CDR2 is SVGAGI. In nucleotides, the CDR3 is TGTGCCAGCTCCATGCCGGGACACGAGCAGTACTTC. It yields the protein CASSMPGHEQYF.

This clonotype has ten or more counts. The rearrangement links TRBV6-5 to TRBJ1-1, with no clear D. Germline V gene lookup returns CDR1 MNHEY and CDR2 SVGAGI. This CDR3 contains 13 residues. Trimming took off 2 bases at V and 0 bases at J, with 4 bases between the two ends. DNA of the CDR3: TGTGCCAGCAGTTACGTCCTGAACACTGAAGCTTTCTTT. Translated, it gives CASSYVLNTEAFF.